The clone carrying this T cell receptor (beta chain) was recorded many times. Antigen unknown. TCRdb re-analysed the 5' RACE reads in MiXCR, keeping a single row per CDR3 protein. The sample lists 450,000 to 550,000 distinct CDR3 sequences; 5.3% were seen once. Trimming took 2 bases from V and 7 from J; bases not matched to a gene: 10. The CDR3 loop spans 16 amino acids. The germline CDR1 and CDR2 sequences are LGHNA and YSLEER. The data stem from a study of CD8 T cells in ankylosing spondylitis. Study results and limitations: Disease-linked clones reportedly concentrated significantly in matched ankylosing spondylitis synovial fluid. Clones linked with disease were CD8+ and fairly uncommon in the peripheral blood. In ankylosing spondylitis blood, a motif of roughly 8 highly homologous TCR beta variants appeared characteristic.

The TCR comes from a male donor with ankylosing spondylitis. The source material was blood, either unsorted or a sorted T cell fraction (not recorded which). The V and J genes are TRBV4-3 and TRBJ1-4; 7 positions match TRBD1. CDR3: CASSQTSRGFGEKLFF. CDR3 sequence (DNA): TGCGCCAGCAGCCAAACGAGCAGGGGGTTTGGTGAAAAACTGTTTTTT.